Presented here are 24 T cell receptor beta chains from one specimen sequenced in a study of shared clonotypes between healthy human individuals. The table came from immunoSEQ multiplex PCR; TCRdb's copy has only in-frame clones and leaves some out. The sample carries some 2.4 million clones, under 95% recorded once. Specimen: naive CD4+ T cells from PBMCs. Subset defined: CD45RA+ positively selected. All receptors derive from a man aged 18 to 29 in good health. Some clones in this sample may be carry-over from other donors' samples.

V gene TRBV5-6 combines with J gene TRBJ2-7, with 7 bases identical to TRBD1. The ends lost 4 bases at V and 1 base at J; junction bases unmatched: 8. CDR1 is SGHDT and CDR2 is YYEEEE in the germline V gene. This CDR3 has 15 residues. The chain's CDR3 is CASSTTGTASYEQYF. Written as DNA, the CDR3 is TGTGCCAGCAGCACCACCGGGACAGCGTCCTACGAGCAGTACTTC.

The chain links TRBV27 to TRBJ2-7; TRBD2 matches 8 bases. With 5 bases clipped from V and 3 bases from J, the junction kept 9 bases outside the gene matches. The CDR3 length is 15 residues. CDR1 is MNHEY, CDR2 SMNVEV, per germline (reference sequence). The CDR3 DNA is TGTGCCAGCAGTCCGGCCAGCGGGAGTTACTACGAGCAGTACTTC. The encoded protein is CASSPASGSYYEQYF.

The chain carries TRBV2 and TRBJ2-5; tentatively, D is TRBD2 (5 bases). The germline V gene has CDR1 SNHLY and CDR2 FYNNEI. Trimming left V 6 bases short and J 7 bases short, with 9 bases between. The CDR3 extends over 11 amino acids. DNA of the CDR3: TGTGCCAGCAGGTACCGGGGGACCCAGTACTTC. Its translation is CASRYRGTQYF.

J is TRBJ2-3 and V is TRBV10-2, with TRBD2 matching over 9 bases. V shed 0 bases, J shed 3 bases, and the junction held 10 bases outside the gene matches. The germline V gene encodes CDR1 WSHSY and CDR2 SAAADI. This CDR3 spans 18 amino acids. The CDR3 sequence is CASSESAGGGYNTDTQYF. The CDR3 DNA reads TGCGCCAGCAGTGAGTCGGCGGGAGGGGGTTATAATACAGATACGCAGTATTTT.

This clone was observed a single time. The J gene is TRBJ2-5, the V gene TRBV5-4, with D unclear. Trimming stripped 1 base from V and 2 bases from J, with 9 bases between. CDR1 is SGHNT, CDR2 YYREEE, per germline (reference sequence). This CDR3 has 14 residues. This chain's CDR3 is CASSLFGSQETQYF. The CDR3 nucleotides read TGTGCCAGCAGCTTGTTCGGGTCGCAAGAGACCCAGTACTTC.

The V gene is TRBV18, the J gene TRBJ1-5; D call uncertain. CDR1 is KGHSH, CDR2 LQKENI, per germline. With 0 bases removed from V and 12 bases from J, the gap between germline ends came to 9 bases. This CDR3 has 12 amino acids. This chain's CDR3 is CASSPPEGFQHF. The CDR3 bases are TGTGCCAGCTCACCACCGGAGGGCTTCCAGCATTTT.

This clone was counted between two and nine times. The V gene is TRBV9, the J gene TRBJ2-3, with no clear D. Germline V gene sequence: CDR1 SGDLS, CDR2 YYNGEE. V lost 4 bases and J lost 0, with 3 bases in between. The CDR3 is 12 residues long. The CDR3 is CASSSSTDTQYF. The CDR3 DNA reads TGTGCCAGCAGCTCTAGCACAGATACGCAGTATTTT.

The rearrangement joins TRBV6-6 to TRBJ1-2, with D perhaps TRBD1 (6 bases). V lost 6 bases and J 6 bases, leaving 14 bases between the germline ends. Germline loops: CDR1 MNHNY, CDR2 SVGAGI (reference sequence). This CDR3 is 13 amino acids long. DNA of the CDR3: TGTGCCAGCAGCCCGGGGGCGCGAAATGGCTACACCTTC. This translates into CASSPGARNGYTF.

The rearrangement uses TRBV29-1 and TRBJ1-2; D gene ambiguous. Trimming took 0 bases from V and 4 from J, leaving 9 bases between them. CDR1 SQVTM and CDR2 ANQGSEA come from the germline V gene. CDR3 length: 13 residues. Here the CDR3 reads CSVEEFGSYGYTF. In DNA form, the CDR3 reads TGCAGCGTTGAAGAGTTTGGGAGCTATGGCTACACCTTC.

The chain recombines TRBV28 with TRBJ1-5, with TRBD1 matching 7 bases. V lost 4 bases and J lost 7; bases outside the gene matches: 13. Germline V gene data show CDR1 as MDHEN and CDR2 as SYDVKM. This CDR3 is 16 amino acids long. DNA for the CDR3: TGTGCCAGCAGTTCCAGACGAGACAGGGCGGACCAGCCCCAGCATTTT. Its translation is CASSSRRDRADQPQHF.

The gene calls are TRBV4-2 and TRBJ2-3; 7 bases match TRBD2. The CDR3 is made up of 16 amino acids. The trim removed 0 bases at V and 3 bases at J, leaving 6 bases unmatched. Looked up from germline, CDR1 is LGHNA and CDR2 is YNFKEQ. The CDR3 DNA follows: TGTGCCAGCAGCCAAGATAGAGCTAGCGGAACAGATACGCAGTATTTT. Translated, it gives CASSQDRASGTDTQYF.

The chain carries TRBV7-9 and TRBJ2-7, with 11 bases aligning to TRBD2. The CDR3 has 16 amino acids. Germline V lookup: CDR1 SEHNR, CDR2 FQNEAQ (reference sequence). The ends lost 5 bases at V and 0 bases at J; junction bases unmatched: 6. The CDR3: CASSQGLAASSYEQYF. The CDR3 nucleotides read TGTGCCAGCAGCCAGGGACTAGCGGCTAGCTCCTACGAGCAGTACTTC.

The genes are TRBV7-9 and TRBJ2-3; 8 positions match TRBD2. CDR3 length equals 18 residues. Germline-derived CDR1 and CDR2 are SEHNR and FQNEAQ (reference sequence). Unmatched junction bases numbered 19, after V lost 5 bases and J lost 6 bases. The CDR3 sequence is CASSHHAGGSGIGDTQYF. The CDR3 DNA sequence: TGTGCCAGCAGCCACCACGCTGGGGGTAGCGGGATCGGGGATACGCAGTATTTT.

This rearrangement joins TRBV10-1 to TRBJ2-3; TRBD2 might be the D (6 bases). V lost 6 bases and J lost 6, with 13 bases in between. The CDR3 spans 13 residues. CDR1 is WNHNN, CDR2 SYGVQD, per germline (reference sequence). The CDR3: CASSRGESDTQYF. Here the CDR3 DNA reads TGCGCCAGCAGCCGCGGGGAAAGCGATACGCAGTATTTT.

The chain is built from TRBV9 and TRBJ1-3, with D unclear. Trimming took off 0 bases at V and 0 bases at J, with 10 bases between the two ends. The CDR3 totals 16 residues. Germline CDR1 reads SGDLS; CDR2 reads YYNGEE. CDR3 sequence (DNA): TGTGCCAGCAGCGTAGCTTTGGGGTACTCTGGAAACACCATATATTTT. Translation gives CASSVALGYSGNTIYF.

V and J are TRBV7-9 and TRBJ2-1; 10 nucleotides match TRBD2. This CDR3 comprises 16 residues. Germline V gene lookup returns CDR1 SEHNR and CDR2 FQNEAQ (reference sequence). Unmatched junction bases numbered 15, after V lost 8 bases and J lost 8 bases. CDR3 amino acids: CASDPTRLAGAHEQFF. CDR3 nucleotide sequence: TGTGCCAGCGACCCCACCAGGCTAGCGGGAGCCCATGAGCAGTTCTTC. Full variable domain (remainder filled in from reference TRBV7-9 and TRBJ2-1): DTGVSQNPRHKITKRGQNVTFRCDPISEHNRLYWYRQTLGQGPEFLTYFQNEAQLEKSRLLSDRFSAERPKGSFSTLEIQRTEQGDSAMYLCASDPTRLAGAHEQFFGPGTRLTVL.

V and J are TRBV5-6 and TRBJ1-6; D unresolved. CDR1 SGHDT and CDR2 YYEEEE come from the germline V gene. There are 15 residues in the CDR3. Trimming left V 1 base short and J 8 bases short, with 13 bases between. The CDR3 coding sequence is TGTGCCAGCAGCTTGTATGGGGAATCGGATTCACCCCTCCACTTT. As protein: CASSLYGESDSPLHF.

The gene calls are TRBV10-1 and TRBJ2-7; possibly TRBD1 for D (6 bases). From germline, CDR1 is WNHNN and CDR2 SYGVQD (reference sequence). The germline V and J ends were trimmed by 3 bases and 6 bases, with 15 bases remaining between them. CDR3 length: 14 amino acids. As DNA, the CDR3 is TGCGCCAGCAGTGAATCAGGGGCCGGGACCGAGCAGTACTTC. Residues: CASSESGAGTEQYF.

The chain uses TRBV5-6 and TRBJ1-2; the D is unclear. Trimming pared 0 bases from V and 4 bases from J, leaving 10 bases between. The CDR3 runs to 14 residues. CDR1 and CDR2 from the germline V gene are SGHDT and YYEEEE. The CDR3, as DNA: TGTGCCAGCAGCTTGGGACCGGATGGCTATGGCTACACCTTC. Translation: CASSLGPDGYGYTF.

This sequence joins TRBV15 and TRBJ2-7; TRBD1 agrees at 7 bases. CDR1 is LNHNV and CDR2 is YYDKDF in the germline V gene (reference sequence). V was pared by 3 bases and J by 7 bases, with 3 bases of the junction left unmatched. The CDR3 contains 12 residues. This CDR3 is CATSSGQAEQYF. DNA for the CDR3: TGTGCCACCAGCAGCGGACAGGCGGAGCAGTACTTC.

V gene TRBV7-8 combines with J gene TRBJ2-5, with 10 bases lining up with TRBD2. Germline values: CDR1 SGHVS, CDR2 FQNEAQ. Unmatched junction bases numbered 8, after V lost 7 bases and J lost 3 bases. The CDR3 is 15 amino acids. The CDR3 spells CASTIGTSVKETQYF. CDR3 coding DNA: TGTGCCAGCACCATCGGGACTAGCGTTAAAGAGACCCAGTACTTC.

The V call is TRBV6-1, the J call TRBJ1-4; a weak D match, TRBD1 (6 bases). V lost 6 bases and J lost 15, with 17 bases in between. The CDR3 extends over 12 amino acids. The germline gives CDR1 MNHNS, CDR2 SASEGT. DNA for the CDR3: TGTGCCAGCAGGGGGGCAGGGCAAAGGGTGTTTTTT. The encoded protein is CASRGAGQRVFF.

The V and J genes are TRBV12-5 and TRBJ2-1; D ambiguous. Trimming shortened V by 1 base and J by 3 bases, and 4 bases separated the two germline ends. Germline CDR1 and CDR2: LGHNT and FRNRAP. The CDR3 length is 13 residues. The CDR3 region is CASGLGFYNEQFF. The CDR3 coding sequence is TGTGCTAGTGGTTTGGGATTCTACAATGAGCAGTTCTTC.

This sequence joins TRBV9 and TRBJ2-2; 10 nucleotides match TRBD2. In germline, CDR1 is SGDLS, CDR2 YYNGEE. Trimming took 1 base from V and 7 from J; bases not matched to a gene: 10. The CDR3 length is 17 residues. The chain's CDR3 is CASSVFSSGRSGGELFF. For the CDR3, the DNA is TGTGCCAGCAGCGTATTCTCTAGCGGGAGATCGGGCGGGGAGCTGTTTTTT.